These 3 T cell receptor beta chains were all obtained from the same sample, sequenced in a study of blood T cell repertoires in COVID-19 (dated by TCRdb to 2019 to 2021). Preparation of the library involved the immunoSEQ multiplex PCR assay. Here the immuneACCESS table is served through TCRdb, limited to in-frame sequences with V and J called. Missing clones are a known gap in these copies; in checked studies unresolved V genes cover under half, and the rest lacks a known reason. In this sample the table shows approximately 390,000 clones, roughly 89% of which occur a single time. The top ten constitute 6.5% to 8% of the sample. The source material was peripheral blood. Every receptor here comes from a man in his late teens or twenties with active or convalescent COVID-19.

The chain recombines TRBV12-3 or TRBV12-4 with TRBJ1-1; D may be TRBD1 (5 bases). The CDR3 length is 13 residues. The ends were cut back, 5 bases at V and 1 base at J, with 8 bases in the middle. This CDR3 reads CASSTRENTEAFF. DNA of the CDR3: TGTGCCAGCAGTACCAGGGAGAACACTGAAGCTTTCTTT.

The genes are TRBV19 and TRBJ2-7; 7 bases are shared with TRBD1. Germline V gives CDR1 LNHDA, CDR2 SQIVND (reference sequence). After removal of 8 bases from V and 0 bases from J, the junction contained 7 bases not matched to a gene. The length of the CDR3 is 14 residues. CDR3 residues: CASSRGQSSYEQYF. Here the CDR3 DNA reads TGTGCCAGTTCGAGGGGGCAGAGCTCCTACGAGCAGTACTTC. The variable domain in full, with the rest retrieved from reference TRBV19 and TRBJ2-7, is DGGITQSPKYLFRKEGQNVTLSCEQNLNHDAMYWYRQDPGQGLRLIYYSQIVNDFQKGDIAEGYSVSREKKESFPLTVTSAQKNPTAFYLCASSRGQSSYEQYFGPGTRLTVT.

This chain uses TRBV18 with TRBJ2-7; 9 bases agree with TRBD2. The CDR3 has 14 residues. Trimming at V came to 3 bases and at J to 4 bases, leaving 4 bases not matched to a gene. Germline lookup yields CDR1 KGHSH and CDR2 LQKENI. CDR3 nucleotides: TGTGCCAGCTCACCGCGGGGGGGCTTTTACGAGCAGTACTTC. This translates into CASSPRGGFYEQYF.